The clone carrying this T cell receptor beta chain appeared a few times. As yet, its antigen is unknown. TCRdb reprocessed the RT-PCR reads with MiXCR, giving one entry per CDR3 protein. This table has 300,000 to 350,000 distinct CDR3 sequences, 20% to 25% appearing once. Trimming cost V 0 bases and J 7 bases, with 10 bases left between them. Per the germline V gene, CDR1 is LNHNV and CDR2 is YYDKDF (reference sequence). CDR3 size: 15 residues. This sample was included in a study of response to subunit inactivated influenza vaccine. Study-level points and caveats: With each seasonal influenza vaccination, the authors suggested, few new T cells are recruited.

The J gene is TRBJ1-6, the V gene TRBV15; the D gene is possibly TRBD1 (5 bases). The sequencing here drew on PBMCs from blood, taken roughly 20 months after vaccination. This clonotype originated in a man aged 45 to 70 who received an inactivated influenza vaccine. CDR3 coding DNA: TGTGCCACCAGCAGAGATGGGGGGGGGAATTCACCCCTCCACTTT. Its protein product is CATSRDGGGNSPLHF.